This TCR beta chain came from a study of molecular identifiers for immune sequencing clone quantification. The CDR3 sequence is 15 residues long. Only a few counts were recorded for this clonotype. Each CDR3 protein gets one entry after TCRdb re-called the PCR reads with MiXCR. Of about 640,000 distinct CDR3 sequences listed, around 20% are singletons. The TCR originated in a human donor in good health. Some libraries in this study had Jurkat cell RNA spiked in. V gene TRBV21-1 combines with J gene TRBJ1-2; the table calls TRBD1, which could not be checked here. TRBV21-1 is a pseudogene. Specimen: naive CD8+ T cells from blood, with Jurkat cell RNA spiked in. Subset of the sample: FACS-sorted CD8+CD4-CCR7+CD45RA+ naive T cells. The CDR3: CASTRWAGDSYGYTF. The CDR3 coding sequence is TGTGCCAGCACCAGATGGGCAGGGGATAGCTATGGCTACACCTTC.